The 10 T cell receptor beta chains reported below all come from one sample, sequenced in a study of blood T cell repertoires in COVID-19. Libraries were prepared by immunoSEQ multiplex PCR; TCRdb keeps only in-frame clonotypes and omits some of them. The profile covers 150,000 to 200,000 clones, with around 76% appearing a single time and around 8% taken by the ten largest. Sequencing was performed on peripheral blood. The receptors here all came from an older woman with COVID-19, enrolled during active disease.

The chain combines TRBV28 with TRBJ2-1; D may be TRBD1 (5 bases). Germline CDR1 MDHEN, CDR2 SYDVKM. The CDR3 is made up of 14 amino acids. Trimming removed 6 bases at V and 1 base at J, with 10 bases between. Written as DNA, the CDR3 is TGTGCCAGCAGCCCAAGACAGTCCTACAATGAGCAGTTCTTC. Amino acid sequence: CASSPRQSYNEQFF. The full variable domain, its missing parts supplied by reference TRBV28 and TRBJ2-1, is DVKVTQSSRYLVKRTGEKVFLECVQDMDHENMFWYRQDPGLGLRLIYFSYDVKMKEKGDIPEGYSVSREKKERFSLILESASTNQTSMYLCASSPRQSYNEQFFGPGTRLTVL.

CDR3 in DNA: TGTGCCACCAGCAGTCGAGAGAACACCGGGGAGCTGTTTTTT. Translated, it gives CATSSRENTGELFF. The chain employs TRBV15 and TRBJ2-2; D is undetermined. The V gene's germline CDR1 is LNHNV and CDR2 YYDKDF (reference sequence). The CDR3 runs 14 residues. Trimming shortened V by 3 bases and J by 1 base, and 6 bases separated the two germline ends.

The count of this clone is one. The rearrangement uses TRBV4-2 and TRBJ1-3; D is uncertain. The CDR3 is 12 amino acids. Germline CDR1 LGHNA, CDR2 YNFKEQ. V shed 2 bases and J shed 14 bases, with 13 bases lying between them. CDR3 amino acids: CASSQLVGSLYF. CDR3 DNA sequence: TGTGCCAGCAGCCAACTCGTGGGCAGTCTATATTTT.

CDR3 loop: CASSLGVLAGNEQFF. CDR3 sequence (DNA): TGTGCCAGCAGCCTGGGGGTACTAGCGGGAAATGAGCAGTTCTTC. The V call is TRBV6-2 or TRBV6-3, the J call TRBJ2-1, with 10 bases lining up with TRBD2. Germline V CDR1 and CDR2: MNHEY, SVGEGT. CDR3 length: 15 amino acids. V was clipped by 6 bases and J by 7 bases; unmatched bases: 9.

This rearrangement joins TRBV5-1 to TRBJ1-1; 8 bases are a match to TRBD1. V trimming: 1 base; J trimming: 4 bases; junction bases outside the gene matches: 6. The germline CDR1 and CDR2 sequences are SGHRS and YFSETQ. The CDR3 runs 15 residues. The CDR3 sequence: CASSLSQGAITEAFF. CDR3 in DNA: TGCGCCAGCAGCTTGAGTCAGGGGGCGATCACTGAAGCTTTCTTT. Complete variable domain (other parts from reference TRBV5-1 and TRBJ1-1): KAGVTQTPRYLIKTRGQQVTLSCSPISGHRSVSWYQQTPGQGLQFLFEYFSETQRNKGNFPGRFSGRQFSNSRSEMNVSTLELGDSALYLCASSLSQGAITEAFFGQGTRLTVV.

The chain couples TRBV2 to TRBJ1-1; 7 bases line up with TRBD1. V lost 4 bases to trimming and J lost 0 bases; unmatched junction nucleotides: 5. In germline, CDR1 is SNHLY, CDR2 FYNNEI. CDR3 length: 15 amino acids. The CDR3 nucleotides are TGTGCCAGCAGTGGACAGGGAAACTTGAACACTGAAGCTTTCTTT. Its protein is CASSGQGNLNTEAFF.

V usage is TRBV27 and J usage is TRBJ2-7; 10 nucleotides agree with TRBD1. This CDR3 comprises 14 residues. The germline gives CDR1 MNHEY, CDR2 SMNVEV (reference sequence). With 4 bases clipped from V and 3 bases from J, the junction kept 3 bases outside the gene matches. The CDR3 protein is CASSWTGGDYEQYF. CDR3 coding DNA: TGTGCCAGCAGTTGGACAGGGGGAGACTACGAGCAGTACTTC.

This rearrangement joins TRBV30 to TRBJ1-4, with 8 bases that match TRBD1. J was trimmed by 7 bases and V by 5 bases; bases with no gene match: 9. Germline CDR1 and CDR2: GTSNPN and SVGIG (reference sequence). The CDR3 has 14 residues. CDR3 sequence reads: CAWGTGLATEKLFF. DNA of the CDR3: TGTGCCTGGGGGACAGGTCTTGCCACTGAAAAACTGTTTTTT.

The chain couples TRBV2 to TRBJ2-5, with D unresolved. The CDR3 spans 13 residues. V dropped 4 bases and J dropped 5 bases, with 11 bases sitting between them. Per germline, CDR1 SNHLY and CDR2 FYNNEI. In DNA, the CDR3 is TGTGCCAGCAGTGGACTCGACGGGGAGACCCAGTACTTC. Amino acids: CASSGLDGETQYF.

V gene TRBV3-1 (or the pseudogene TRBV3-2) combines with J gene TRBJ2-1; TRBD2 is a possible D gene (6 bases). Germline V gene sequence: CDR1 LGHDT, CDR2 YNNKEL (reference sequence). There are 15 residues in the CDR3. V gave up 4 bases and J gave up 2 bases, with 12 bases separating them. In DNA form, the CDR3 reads TGTGCCAGCAGCCTTGGGGGGAGCGCCTACAATGAGCAGTTCTTC. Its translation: CASSLGGSAYNEQFF.